This TCR beta chain was retrieved from a study of blood T cells in healthy people across ages (dated by TCRdb to the mid-2010s). Notes on the research overall: In model experiments, template switching captured roughly one uniquely barcoded TCR beta cDNA molecule for every two T cells. To avoid experimental bias, donors of different ages were spread randomly across the sequencing lanes. To track age-related changes in TCR beta repertoire diversity, the study relied on deep sequencing normalized with unique cDNA molecular identifiers. The study analyzed two additional independent replicas of 1 million unique cDNA reads from the same blood draw for two donors, one aged 18 to 29 and one aged 80 or older. Donors were grouped into four age groups: young (average approximately 15 years), middle-aged (roughly 37), aged (about 60) and long-lived (just over 80).

Concerning this clonotype: Its antigen is still unknown. Base qualities are not provided; no much larger clone lies one nucleotide away.

Donors were under 40 systemically healthy Caucasian individuals from Russia aged 6 to 90 years. Each donor gave about 10 milliliters of peripheral blood, drawn into EDTA-treated Vacutainer tubes. Ficoll-Paque density-gradient centrifugation was used to isolate PBMCs, with at least 6.5 million per sample. Trizol reagent was used to extract total RNA from the PBMCs, yielding at least 5.5 micrograms per sample. For every donor, an aliquot of PBMCs went through flow cytometry to measure the percentages of naive CD45RAhigh/CD27high T cells. Library creation used 5' RACE. Sequencing was performed on an Illumina HiSeq 2500. A second PCR of about 6 to 11 cycles was performed with a sample-barcoded 5' primer and a J-beta primer mix. A unique molecular identifier was introduced onto each TCR beta cDNA molecule by a template-switch 5' adaptor carrying 12 random nucleotides. Each sample yielded at least 2.5 million CDR3-containing paired-end reads. First-strand cDNA synthesis was performed from all RNA using the Mint cDNA synthesis kit, with priming by a TRBC-specific oligonucleotide. Following uracil-DNA glycosylase treatment, a first 18-cycle PCR with universal primers M1SS and BC2_uni_R was performed on all cDNA. In the authors' own workflow: Normalization of each sample was performed by random selection of 1 million high-quality reads, each carrying a distinct molecular identifier. Reads with shared molecular identifiers were discarded instead of being binned into consensus sequences. MiTCR, set to a Q25 quality threshold and the strictest error-elimination algorithm, was used for CDR3 identification, clonotype clustering and error correction. A nonparametric unseen species model with Euler transformation was used to estimate lower-bound total TCR beta diversity. TCRdb itself trimmed the public reads at Q25 with fastp, ran MiXCR and retained productive beta chains. Rows merge per CDR3 protein into single entries with the most common DNA and genes. V and J calls and clone size were set by TCRdb, not the authors. Recorded for this sample are hundreds of thousands of distinct CDR3 sequences; roughly three fifths of them occurred a single time. The ten largest make up approximately 24% of the sample.

General study outcomes and caveats: There was a strong correlation between observed TCR beta diversity and the percentage of naive T cells measured by flow cytometry. Because the CMV infection status of the donors was unknown, age-related changes in expanded clonotypes may potentially have been confounded. Compared with the aged group, the long-lived group had more naive CD4+ T cells, fewer expanded clones and increased TCR diversity, a pattern suggesting age selection. Since profiling was done on bulk unsorted PBMCs, naive and antigen-experienced compartments could not be conclusively compared. Estimates of total diversity based on one million sequenced T cells were considered lower bounds and underestimates. As age increased, observed TCR beta diversity per million T cells dropped in a roughly linear way, and a significant reduction was already evident by age about 40.

V sheds 2 bases and J sheds 2 bases, leaving 12 bases between their ends. The CDR3 spans 15 residues, from the cysteine through the phenylalanine. The kept DNA is CDR3 alone, 45 bases in frame from the first base. In the germline V gene, CDR1 corresponds to SNHLY and CDR2 to FYNNEI. This receptor chain uses TRBV2 and TRBJ2-5; a tentative D match to TRBD1 spans 5 bases. The sample consisted of blood. This sequence originates from a man aged 40-49 years in good health. The base sequence is TGTGCCAGCAGTGAAATGGACATTCGGCAAGAGACCCAGTACTTC. It specifies CASSEMDIRQETQYF.